This record concerns one T cell receptor beta chain sequence. The sample belongs to a study of blood T cell repertoires in COVID-19. The overall study: Samples of COVID-19 (acute and convalescent) were obtained from the United States, Italy and Spain. The cDNA or gDNA used as material had been derived from T cells, B-cell-depleted T cells, or PBMCs.

In the original analysis: Reference gene primer amplification gave estimated nucleated cell counts. The data were produced by immunoSEQ multiplex PCR, yet TCRdb's version contains in-frame clones alone and is incomplete. That table furnishes V, J and clone size, whereas the DNA furnished D and trimming. Here the sample spans about 150,000 clones, more than 75% being singletons. Sequenced input: peripheral blood. The clonotype originates from a man in his fifties or sixties with acute or convalescent COVID-19.

CDR3 in amino acids: CASTRTGGSYEQYF. CDR3 coding DNA: TGTGCCAGTACAAGGACAGGGGGGTCCTACGAGCAGTACTTC. V gene TRBV19 combines with J gene TRBJ2-7; 10 nucleotides align to TRBD1. Germline V gives CDR1 LNHDA, CDR2 SQIVND (reference sequence). This CDR3 comprises 14 residues. After removal of 7 bases from V and 1 base from J, the junction contained 4 bases not matched to a gene.